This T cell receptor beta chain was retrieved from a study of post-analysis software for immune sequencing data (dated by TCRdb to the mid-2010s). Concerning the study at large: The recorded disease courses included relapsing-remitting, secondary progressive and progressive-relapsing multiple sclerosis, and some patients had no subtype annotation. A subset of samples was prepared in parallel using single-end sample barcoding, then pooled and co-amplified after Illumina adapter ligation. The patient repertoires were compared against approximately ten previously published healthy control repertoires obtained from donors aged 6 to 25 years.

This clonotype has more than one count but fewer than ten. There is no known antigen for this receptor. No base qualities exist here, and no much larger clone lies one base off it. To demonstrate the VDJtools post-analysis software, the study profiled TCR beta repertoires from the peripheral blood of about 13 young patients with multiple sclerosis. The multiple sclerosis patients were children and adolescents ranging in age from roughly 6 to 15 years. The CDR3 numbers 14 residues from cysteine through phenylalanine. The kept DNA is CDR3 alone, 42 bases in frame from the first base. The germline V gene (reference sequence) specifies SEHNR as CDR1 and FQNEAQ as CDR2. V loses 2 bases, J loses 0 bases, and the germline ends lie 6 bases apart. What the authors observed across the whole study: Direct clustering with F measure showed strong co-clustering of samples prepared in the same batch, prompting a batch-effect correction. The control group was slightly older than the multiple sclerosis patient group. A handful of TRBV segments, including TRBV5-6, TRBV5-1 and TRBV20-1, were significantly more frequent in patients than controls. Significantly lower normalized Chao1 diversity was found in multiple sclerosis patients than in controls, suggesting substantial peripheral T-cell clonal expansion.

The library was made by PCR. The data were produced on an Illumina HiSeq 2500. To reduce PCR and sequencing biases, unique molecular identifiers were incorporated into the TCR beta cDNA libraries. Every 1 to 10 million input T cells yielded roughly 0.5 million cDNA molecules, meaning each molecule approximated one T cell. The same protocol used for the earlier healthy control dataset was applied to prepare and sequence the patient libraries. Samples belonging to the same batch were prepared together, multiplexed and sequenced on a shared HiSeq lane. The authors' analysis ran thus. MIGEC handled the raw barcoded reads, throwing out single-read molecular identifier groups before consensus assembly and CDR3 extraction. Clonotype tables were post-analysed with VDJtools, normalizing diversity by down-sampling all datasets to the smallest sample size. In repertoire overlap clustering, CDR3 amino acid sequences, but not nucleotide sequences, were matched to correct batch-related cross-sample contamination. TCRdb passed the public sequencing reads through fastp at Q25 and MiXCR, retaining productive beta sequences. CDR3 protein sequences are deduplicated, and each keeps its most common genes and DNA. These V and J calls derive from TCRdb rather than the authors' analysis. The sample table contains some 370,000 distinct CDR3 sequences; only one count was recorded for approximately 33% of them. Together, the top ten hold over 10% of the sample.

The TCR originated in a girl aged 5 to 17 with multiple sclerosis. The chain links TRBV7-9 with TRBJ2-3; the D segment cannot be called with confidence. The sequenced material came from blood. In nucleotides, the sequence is TGTGCCAGCAGCTTATCGAGTAGCACAGATACGCAGTATTTT. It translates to CASSLSSSTDTQYF.